The present entry profiles one T cell receptor (beta chain) with its context. Its matching antigen is unknown. These data originate in a study of Ad26.COV2.S vaccination and SARS-CoV-2 variants. The study, taken as a whole, reports: Researchers reported similar non-spike TCR breadth in vaccine and placebo recipients. Vaccinees reportedly had broad spike-specific CD8+ and CD4+ T cell responses. The study found higher spike-specific TCR breadth in vaccine than placebo recipients.

CDR1 SGHRS and CDR2 YFSETQ come from the germline V gene. This CDR3 comprises 15 residues. The trim removed 0 bases at V and 4 bases at J, leaving 4 bases unmatched. Sequenced by immunoSEQ multiplex PCR; TCRdb stores in-frame clones only, minus some. The data contain 180,000 or so clones, around 88% of them singletons. This receptor was identified in a human donor who had recovered from COVID-19. The sequences come from peripheral blood, collected after recovery from COVID-19. The rearrangement links TRBV5-1 to TRBJ2-1; 7 bases are shared with TRBD1. Here the CDR3 reads CASSLAGTDYNEQFF. CDR3 bases: TGCGCCAGCAGCTTGGCCGGGACAGATTACAATGAGCAGTTCTTC.